This T cell receptor beta chain was recorded in a study of OX40 agonist ivuxolimab in advanced cancers. The table came from immunoSEQ multiplex PCR; TCRdb's copy has only in-frame clones and leaves some out. The sample lists 40,000 to 60,000 clones, roughly 79% occurring once. Concerning this clone: The antigen is not known.

Study results and limitations: Expanded clones tended on average to be more numerous among CD8+ T cells than CD4+.

CDR3 size: 14 residues. Per germline, CDR1 MNHEY and CDR2 SMNVEV (reference sequence). The V gene end was trimmed by 5 bases and the J gene end by 4 bases; junction bases not matched to a gene: 8. The TCR sequence derives from an adult with an advanced solid tumor such as melanoma, head and neck, liver or kidney cancer. Sequences were derived from CD4+ or CD8+ T cells sorted from blood, sampled in a trial of the OX40 agonist ivuxolimab. The V gene is TRBV27, the J gene TRBJ2-7; 7 positions agree with TRBD2. The CDR3 sequence is CASSQLAGVYEQYF. CDR3 in DNA: TGTGCCAGCAGTCAATTAGCGGGCGTTTACGAGCAGTACTTC.